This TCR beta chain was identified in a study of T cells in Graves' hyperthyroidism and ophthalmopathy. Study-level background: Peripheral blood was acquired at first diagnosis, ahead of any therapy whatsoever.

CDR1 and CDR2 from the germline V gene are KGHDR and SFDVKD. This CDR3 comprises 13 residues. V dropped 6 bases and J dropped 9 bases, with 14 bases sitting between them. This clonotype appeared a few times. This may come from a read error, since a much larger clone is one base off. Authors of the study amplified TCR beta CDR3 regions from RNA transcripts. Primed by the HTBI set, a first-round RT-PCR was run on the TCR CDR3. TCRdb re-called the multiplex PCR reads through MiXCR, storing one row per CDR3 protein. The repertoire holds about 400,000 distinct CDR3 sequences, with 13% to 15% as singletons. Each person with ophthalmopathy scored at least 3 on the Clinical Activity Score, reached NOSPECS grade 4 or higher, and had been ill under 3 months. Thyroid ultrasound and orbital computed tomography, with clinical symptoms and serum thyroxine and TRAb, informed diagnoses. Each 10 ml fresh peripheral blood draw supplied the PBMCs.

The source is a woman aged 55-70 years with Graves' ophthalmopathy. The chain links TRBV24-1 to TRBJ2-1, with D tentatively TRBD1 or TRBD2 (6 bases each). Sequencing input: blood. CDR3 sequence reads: CATSLRGRSEQFF. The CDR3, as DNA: TGTGCCACCAGTCTCCGGGGGCGGAGTGAGCAGTTCTTC.